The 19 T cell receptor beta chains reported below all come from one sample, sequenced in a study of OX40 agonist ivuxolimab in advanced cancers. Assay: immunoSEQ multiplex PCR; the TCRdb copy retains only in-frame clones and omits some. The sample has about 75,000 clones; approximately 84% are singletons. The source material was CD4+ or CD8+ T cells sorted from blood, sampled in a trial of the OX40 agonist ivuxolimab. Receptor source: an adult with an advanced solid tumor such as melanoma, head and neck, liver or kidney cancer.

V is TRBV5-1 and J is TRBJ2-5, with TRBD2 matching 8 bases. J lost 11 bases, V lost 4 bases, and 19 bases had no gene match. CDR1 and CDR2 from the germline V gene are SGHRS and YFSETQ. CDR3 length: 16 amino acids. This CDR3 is CASSQSAGTSSLRQYF. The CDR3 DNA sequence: TGCGCCAGCAGCCAATCGGCCGGGACTAGTTCCCTCCGGCAGTACTTC. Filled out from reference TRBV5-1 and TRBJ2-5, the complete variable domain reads KAGVTQTPRYLIKTRGQQVTLSCSPISGHRSVSWYQQTPGQGLQFLFEYFSETQRNKGNFPGRFSGRQFSNSRSEMNVSTLELGDSALYLCASSQSAGTSSLRQYFGPGTRLLVL.

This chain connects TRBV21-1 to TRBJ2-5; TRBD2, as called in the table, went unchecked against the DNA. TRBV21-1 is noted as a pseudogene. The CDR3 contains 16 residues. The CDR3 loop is CASSKARGGLQETQYF. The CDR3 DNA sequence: TGTGCCAGCAGCAAAGCGAGGGGGGGACTCCAAGAGACCCAGTACTTC.

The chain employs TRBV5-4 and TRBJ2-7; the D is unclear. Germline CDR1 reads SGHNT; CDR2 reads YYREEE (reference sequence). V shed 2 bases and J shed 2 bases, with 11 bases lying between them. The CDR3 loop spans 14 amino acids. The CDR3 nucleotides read TGTGCCAGCAGCTTAGACCCGGCCGCCTACGAGCAGTACTTC. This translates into CASSLDPAAYEQYF.

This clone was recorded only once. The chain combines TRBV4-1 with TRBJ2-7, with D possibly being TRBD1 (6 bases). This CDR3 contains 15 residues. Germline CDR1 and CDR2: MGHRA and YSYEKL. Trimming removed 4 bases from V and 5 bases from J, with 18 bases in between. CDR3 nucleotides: TGCGCCAGCAGCCCCACAACAGGGCCGAGGAACGAGCAGTACTTC. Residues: CASSPTTGPRNEQYF.

CDR3 sequence reads: CASTSVGGGNTGELFF. CDR3 coding DNA: TGTGCCAGCACGTCCGTCGGGGGAGGGAACACCGGGGAGCTGTTTTTT. The chain has TRBV7-9 and TRBJ2-2; TRBD2 is a possible D gene (6 bases). V was pared by 7 bases and J by 1 base, with 16 bases between. Germline V gene lookup returns CDR1 SEHNR and CDR2 FQNEAQ (reference sequence). The CDR3 sequence is 16 residues long. Full variable domain (missing parts from reference TRBV7-9 and TRBJ2-2): DTGVSQNPRHKITKRGQNVTFRCDPISEHNRLYWYRQTLGQGPEFLTYFQNEAQLEKSRLLSDRFSAERPKGSFSTLEIQRTEQGDSAMYLCASTSVGGGNTGELFFGEGSRLTVL.

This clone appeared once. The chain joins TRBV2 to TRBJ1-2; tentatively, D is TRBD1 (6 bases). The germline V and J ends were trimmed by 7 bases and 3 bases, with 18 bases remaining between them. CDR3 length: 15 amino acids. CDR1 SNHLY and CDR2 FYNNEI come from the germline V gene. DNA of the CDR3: TGTGCCAGCATGCCGGACAGCTCAGGGGACTATGGCTACACCTTC. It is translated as CASMPDSSGDYGYTF.

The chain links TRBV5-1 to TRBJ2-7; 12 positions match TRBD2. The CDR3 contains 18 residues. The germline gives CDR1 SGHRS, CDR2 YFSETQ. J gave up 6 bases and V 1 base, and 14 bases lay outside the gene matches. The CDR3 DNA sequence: TGCGCCAGCAGCTTGAGGTCGACTAGCGGGAGAGTCCCTCGCGAGCAGTACTTC. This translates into CASSLRSTSGRVPREQYF.

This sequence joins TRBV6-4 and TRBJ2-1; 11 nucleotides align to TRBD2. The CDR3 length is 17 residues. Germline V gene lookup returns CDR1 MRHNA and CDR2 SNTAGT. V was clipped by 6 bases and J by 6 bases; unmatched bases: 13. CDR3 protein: CASSQSVLAGAGNEQFF. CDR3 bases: TGTGCCAGCAGCCAATCTGTACTAGCGGGAGCGGGCAATGAGCAGTTCTTC.

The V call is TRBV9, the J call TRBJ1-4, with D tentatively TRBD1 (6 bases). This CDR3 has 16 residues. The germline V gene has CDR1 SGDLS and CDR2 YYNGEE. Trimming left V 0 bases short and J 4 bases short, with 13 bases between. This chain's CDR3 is CASSVAGGQNNEKLFF. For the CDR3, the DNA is TGTGCCAGCAGCGTAGCCGGAGGACAGAATAATGAAAAACTGTTTTTT.

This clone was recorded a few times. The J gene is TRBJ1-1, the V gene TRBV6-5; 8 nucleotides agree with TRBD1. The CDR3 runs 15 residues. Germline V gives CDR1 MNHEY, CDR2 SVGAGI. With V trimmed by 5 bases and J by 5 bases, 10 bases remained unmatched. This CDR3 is CASSPLTGEETEAFF. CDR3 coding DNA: TGTGCCAGCAGTCCCCTGACAGGGGAGGAGACTGAAGCTTTCTTT.

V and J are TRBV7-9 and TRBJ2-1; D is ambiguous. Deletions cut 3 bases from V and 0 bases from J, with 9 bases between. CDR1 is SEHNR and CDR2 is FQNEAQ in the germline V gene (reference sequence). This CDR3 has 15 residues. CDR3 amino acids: CASSFGSGSYNEQFF. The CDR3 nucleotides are TGTGCCAGCAGCTTCGGATCGGGCTCCTACAATGAGCAGTTCTTC.

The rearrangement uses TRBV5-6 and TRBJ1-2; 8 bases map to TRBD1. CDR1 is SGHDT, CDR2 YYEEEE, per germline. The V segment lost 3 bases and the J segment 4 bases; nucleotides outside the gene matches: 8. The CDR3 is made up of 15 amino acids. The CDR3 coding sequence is TGTGCCAGCAGCTGGACAGGGTTGAACGGCTATGGCTACACCTTC. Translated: CASSWTGLNGYGYTF.

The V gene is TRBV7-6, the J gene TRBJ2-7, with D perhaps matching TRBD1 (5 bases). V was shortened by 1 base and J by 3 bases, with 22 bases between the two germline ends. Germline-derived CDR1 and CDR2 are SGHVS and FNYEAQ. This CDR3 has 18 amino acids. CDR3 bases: TGTGCCAGCAGCTTAGTCACTTCCGCCTACGGCAGGGTCTACGAGCAGTACTTC. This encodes CASSLVTSAYGRVYEQYF.

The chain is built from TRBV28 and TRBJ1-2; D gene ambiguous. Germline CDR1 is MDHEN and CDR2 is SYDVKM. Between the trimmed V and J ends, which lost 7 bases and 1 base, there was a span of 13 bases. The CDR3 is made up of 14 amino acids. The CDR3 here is CASKTYVNNYGYTF. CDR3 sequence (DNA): TGTGCCAGCAAGACCTATGTGAATAACTATGGCTACACCTTC.

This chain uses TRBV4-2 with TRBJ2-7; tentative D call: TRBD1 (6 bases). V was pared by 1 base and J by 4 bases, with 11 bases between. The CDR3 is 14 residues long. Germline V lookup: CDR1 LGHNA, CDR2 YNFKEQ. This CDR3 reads CASSQATGRYEQYF. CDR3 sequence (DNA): TGTGCCAGCAGCCAAGCCACAGGGCGGTACGAGCAGTACTTC.

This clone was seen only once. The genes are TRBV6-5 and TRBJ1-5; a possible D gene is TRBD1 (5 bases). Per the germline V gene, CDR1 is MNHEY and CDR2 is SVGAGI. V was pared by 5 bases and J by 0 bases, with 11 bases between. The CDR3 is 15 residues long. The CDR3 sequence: CASSKDSFSNQPQHF. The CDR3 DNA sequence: TGTGCCAGCAGTAAAGACAGTTTTAGCAATCAGCCCCAGCATTTT.

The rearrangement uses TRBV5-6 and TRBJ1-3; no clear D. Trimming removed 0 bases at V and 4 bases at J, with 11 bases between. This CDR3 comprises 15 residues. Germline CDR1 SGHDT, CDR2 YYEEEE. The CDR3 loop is CASSLATYPGNTIYF. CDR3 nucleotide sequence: TGTGCCAGCAGCTTGGCCACTTATCCCGGAAACACCATATATTTT.

This CDR3 reads CASSQSYTQYF. The CDR3 DNA sequence: TGCGCCAGCAGCCAATCCTATACGCAGTATTTT. The chain joins TRBV4-1 to TRBJ2-3, with no clear D. This CDR3 spans 11 amino acids. V lost 2 bases and J lost 7, with 4 bases in between. CDR1 and CDR2 from the germline V gene are MGHRA and YSYEKL.

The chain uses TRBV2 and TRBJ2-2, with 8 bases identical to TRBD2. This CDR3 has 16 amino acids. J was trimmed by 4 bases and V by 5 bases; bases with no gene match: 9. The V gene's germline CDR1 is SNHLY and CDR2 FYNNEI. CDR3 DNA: TGTGCCAGCAGTTCCTCGGGTAGCGGGGTCACCGGGGAGCTGTTTTTT. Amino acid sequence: CASSSSGSGVTGELFF.